This T cell receptor (beta chain) was recorded in a study of T cell changes during pregnancy in multiple sclerosis. The assay was immunoSEQ multiplex PCR, and TCRdb's table has in-frame clones only and misses some. The table records around 100,000 clones, 80% to 95% of them present only once. Germline-derived CDR1 and CDR2 are SGHDT and YYEEEE. With 1 base clipped from V and 3 bases from J, the junction kept 6 bases outside the gene matches. The CDR3 runs 15 residues. The sample in question was peripheral blood, obtained in the third trimester of pregnancy. The chain joins TRBV5-6 to TRBJ1-2; 7 bases fit TRBD1. This TCR came from a female donor with multiple sclerosis, enrolled in a pregnancy study. CDR3 sequence reads: CASSLPTGADYGYTF. The CDR3 region has the DNA TGTGCCAGCAGCTTGCCCACAGGGGCGGACTATGGCTACACCTTC.